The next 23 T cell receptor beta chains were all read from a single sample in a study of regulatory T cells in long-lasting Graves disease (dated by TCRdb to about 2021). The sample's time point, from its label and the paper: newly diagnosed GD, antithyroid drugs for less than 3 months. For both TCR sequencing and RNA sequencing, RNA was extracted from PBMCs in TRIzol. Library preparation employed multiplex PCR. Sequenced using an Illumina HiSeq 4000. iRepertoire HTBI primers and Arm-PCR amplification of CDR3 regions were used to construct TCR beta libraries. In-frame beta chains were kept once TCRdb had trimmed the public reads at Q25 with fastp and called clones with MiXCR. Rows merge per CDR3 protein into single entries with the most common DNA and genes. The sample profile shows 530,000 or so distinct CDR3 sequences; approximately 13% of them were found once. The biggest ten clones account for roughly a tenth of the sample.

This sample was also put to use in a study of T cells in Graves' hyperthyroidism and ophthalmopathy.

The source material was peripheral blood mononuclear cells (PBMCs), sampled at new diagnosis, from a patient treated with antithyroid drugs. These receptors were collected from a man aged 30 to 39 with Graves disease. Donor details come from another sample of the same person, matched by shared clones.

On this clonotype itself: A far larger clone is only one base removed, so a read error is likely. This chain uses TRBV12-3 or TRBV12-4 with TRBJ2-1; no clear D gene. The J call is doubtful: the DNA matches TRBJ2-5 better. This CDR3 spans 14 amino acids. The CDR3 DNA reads TGTGCCAGCAGGTTAGACCGGGACCAAGAGACCCAGTACTTC. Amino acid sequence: CASRLDRDQETQYF.

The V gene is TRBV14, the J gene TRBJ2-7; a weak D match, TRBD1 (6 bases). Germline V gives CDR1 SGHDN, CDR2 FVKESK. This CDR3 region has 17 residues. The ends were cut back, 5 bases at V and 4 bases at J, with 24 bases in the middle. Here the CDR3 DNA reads TGTGCCAGCAGCTACGGACAGCCACCAATTAAAGTATACGAGCAGTACTTC. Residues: CASSYGQPPIKVYEQYF.

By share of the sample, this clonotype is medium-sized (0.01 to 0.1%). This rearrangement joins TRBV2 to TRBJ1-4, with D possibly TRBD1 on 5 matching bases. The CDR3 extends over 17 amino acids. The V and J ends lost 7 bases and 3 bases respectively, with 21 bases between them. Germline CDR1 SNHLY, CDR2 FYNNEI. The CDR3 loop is CASKLGDRAIPNEKLFF. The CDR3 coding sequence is TGTGCCAGCAAATTAGGAGACAGAGCTATACCTAATGAAAAACTGTTTTTT.

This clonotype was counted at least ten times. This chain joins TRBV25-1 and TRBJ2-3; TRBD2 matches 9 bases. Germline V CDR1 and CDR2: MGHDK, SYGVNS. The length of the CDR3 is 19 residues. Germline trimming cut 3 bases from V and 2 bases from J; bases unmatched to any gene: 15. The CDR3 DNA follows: TGTGCCAGCAGTGATCCTCCCCCTCGGGCTAGCGGGGCCACAGATACGCAGTATTTT. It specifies CASSDPPPRASGATDTQYF.

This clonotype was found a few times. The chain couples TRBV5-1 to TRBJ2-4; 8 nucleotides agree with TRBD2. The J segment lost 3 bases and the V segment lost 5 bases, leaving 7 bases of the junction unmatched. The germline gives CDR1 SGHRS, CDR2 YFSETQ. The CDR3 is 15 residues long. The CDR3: CASRIGGAGKNIQYF. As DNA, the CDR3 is TGCGCCAGCAGAATCGGGGGGGCCGGCAAAAACATTCAGTACTTC.

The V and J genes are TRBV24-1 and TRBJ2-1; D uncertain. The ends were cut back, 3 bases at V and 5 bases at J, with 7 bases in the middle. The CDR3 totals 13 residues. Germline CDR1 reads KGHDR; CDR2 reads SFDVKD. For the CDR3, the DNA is TGTGCCACCAGTGATCTCTACAACAATGAGCAGTTCTTC. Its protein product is CATSDLYNNEQFF.

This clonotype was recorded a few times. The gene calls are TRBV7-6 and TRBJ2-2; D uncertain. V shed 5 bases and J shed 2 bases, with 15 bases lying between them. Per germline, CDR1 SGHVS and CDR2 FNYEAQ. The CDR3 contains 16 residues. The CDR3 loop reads CASSPLGAVNTGELFF. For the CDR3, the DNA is TGTGCCAGCAGCCCCCTTGGAGCAGTTAACACCGGGGAGCTGTTTTTT.

CDR3 sequence: CASHPGPVGYTF. CDR3 nucleotides: TGTGCCAGCCACCCCGGACCGGTCGGCTACACCTTC. The chain links TRBV25-1 to TRBJ1-2, with no clear D. The CDR3 is 12 amino acids. V dropped 8 bases and J dropped 8 bases, with 15 bases sitting between them. Germline CDR1 is MGHDK and CDR2 is SYGVNS.

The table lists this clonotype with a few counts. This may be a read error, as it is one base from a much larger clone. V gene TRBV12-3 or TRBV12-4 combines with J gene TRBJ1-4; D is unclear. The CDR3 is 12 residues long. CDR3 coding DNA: TGTGCCGGCAGTTGGGGTTATGAAAAACTGTTTTTT. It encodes CAGSWGYEKLFF.

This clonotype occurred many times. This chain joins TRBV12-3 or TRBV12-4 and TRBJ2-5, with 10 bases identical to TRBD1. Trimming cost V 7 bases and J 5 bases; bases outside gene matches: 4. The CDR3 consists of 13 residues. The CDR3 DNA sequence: TGTGCCAGCACCCGGACAGGGGGGGAGACCCAGTACTTC. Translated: CASTRTGGETQYF.

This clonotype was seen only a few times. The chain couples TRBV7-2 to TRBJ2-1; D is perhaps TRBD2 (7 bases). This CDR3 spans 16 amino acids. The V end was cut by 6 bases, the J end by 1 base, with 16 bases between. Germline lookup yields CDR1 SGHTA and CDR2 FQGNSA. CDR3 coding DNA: TGTGCCAGCAGACGTAGGGGGGGGGGATCCTACAATGAGCAGTTCTTC. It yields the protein CASRRRGGGSYNEQFF.

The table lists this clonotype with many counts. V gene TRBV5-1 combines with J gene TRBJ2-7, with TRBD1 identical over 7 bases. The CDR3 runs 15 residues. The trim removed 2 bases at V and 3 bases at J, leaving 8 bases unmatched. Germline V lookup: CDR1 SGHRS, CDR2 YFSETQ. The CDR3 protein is CASSFTGAIIYEQYF. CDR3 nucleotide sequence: TGCGCCAGCAGCTTCACAGGGGCGATAATCTACGAGCAGTACTTC.

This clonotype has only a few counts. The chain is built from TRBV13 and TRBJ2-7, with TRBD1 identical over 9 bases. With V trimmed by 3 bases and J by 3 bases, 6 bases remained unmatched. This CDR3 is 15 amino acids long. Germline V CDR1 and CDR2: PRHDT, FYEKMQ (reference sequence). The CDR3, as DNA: TGTGCCAGCAGCTTTACCGGGACAGGGAACTACGAGCAGTACTTC. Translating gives CASSFTGTGNYEQYF.

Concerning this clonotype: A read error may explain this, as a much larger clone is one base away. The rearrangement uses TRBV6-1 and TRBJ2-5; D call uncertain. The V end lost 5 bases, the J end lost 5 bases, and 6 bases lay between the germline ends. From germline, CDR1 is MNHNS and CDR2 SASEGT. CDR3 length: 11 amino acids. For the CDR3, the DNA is TGTGCCAGCAGTATGGGGGAGACCCAGTACTTC. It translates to CASSMGETQYF.

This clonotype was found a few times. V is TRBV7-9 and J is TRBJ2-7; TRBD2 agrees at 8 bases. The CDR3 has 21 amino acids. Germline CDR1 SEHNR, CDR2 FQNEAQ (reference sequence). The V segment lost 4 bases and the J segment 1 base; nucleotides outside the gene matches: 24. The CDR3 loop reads CASSSSRFGGGSLFGSYEQYF. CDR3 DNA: TGTGCCAGCAGCTCCTCCCGGTTTGGCGGGGGGTCCCTCTTTGGGTCCTACGAGCAGTACTTC.

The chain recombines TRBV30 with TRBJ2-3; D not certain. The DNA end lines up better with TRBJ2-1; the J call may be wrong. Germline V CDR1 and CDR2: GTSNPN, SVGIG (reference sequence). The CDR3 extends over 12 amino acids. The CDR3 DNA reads TGTGCCTGGAGCGCGGTCCTTGATGAGCAGTTCTTC. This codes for CAWSAVLDEQFF.

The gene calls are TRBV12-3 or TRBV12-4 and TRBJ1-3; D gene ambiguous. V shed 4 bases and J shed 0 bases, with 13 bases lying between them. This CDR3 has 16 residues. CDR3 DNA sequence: TGTGCCAGCAGTTCCCATTACGGGAACTCTGGAAACACCATATATTTT. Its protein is CASSSHYGNSGNTIYF.

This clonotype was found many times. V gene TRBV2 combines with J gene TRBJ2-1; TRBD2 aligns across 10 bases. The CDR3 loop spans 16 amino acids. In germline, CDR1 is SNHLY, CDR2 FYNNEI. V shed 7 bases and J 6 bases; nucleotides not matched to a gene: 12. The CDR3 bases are TGTGCCAGCATCACCGCCCTGGCTAGCGGGGGCAATGAGCAGTTCTTC. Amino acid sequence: CASITALASGGNEQFF.

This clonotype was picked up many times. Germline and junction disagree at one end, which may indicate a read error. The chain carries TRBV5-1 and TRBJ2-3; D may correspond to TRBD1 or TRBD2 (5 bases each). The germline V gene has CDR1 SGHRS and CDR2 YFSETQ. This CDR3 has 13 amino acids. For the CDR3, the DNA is TGTGCCAGCAGCACTCAGGGACCAGATACGCAGTATTTT. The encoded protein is CASSTQGPDTQYF.

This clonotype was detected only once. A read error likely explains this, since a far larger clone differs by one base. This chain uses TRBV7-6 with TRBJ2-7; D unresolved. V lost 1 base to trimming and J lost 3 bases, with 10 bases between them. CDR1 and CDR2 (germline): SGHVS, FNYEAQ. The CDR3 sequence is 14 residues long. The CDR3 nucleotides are TGTGCCAGCAGCTTAGGAAACTCCTTCTACGAGCAGTACTTC. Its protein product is CASSLGNSFYEQYF.

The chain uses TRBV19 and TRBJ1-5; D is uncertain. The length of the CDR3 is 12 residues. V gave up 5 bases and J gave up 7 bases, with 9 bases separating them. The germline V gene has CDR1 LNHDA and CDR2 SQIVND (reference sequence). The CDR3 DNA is TGTGCCAGTAGTGTGGACCCACAGCCCCAGCATTTT. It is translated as CASSVDPQPQHF.

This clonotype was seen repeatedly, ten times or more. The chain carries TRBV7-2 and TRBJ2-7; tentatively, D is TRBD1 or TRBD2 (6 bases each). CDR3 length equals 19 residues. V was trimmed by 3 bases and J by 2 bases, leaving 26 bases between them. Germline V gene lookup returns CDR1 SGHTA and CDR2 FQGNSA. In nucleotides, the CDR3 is TGTGCCAGCAGCTTTCTTCTAGCCGTGGGGGGCGGGACCCCCTACGAGCAGTACTTC. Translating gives CASSFLLAVGGGTPYEQYF.

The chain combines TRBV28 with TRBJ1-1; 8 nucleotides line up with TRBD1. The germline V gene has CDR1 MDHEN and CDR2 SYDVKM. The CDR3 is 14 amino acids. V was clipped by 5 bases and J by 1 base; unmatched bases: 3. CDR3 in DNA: TGTGCCAGCAGTAGGACAGGGTCGAACACTGAAGCTTTCTTT. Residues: CASSRTGSNTEAFF.